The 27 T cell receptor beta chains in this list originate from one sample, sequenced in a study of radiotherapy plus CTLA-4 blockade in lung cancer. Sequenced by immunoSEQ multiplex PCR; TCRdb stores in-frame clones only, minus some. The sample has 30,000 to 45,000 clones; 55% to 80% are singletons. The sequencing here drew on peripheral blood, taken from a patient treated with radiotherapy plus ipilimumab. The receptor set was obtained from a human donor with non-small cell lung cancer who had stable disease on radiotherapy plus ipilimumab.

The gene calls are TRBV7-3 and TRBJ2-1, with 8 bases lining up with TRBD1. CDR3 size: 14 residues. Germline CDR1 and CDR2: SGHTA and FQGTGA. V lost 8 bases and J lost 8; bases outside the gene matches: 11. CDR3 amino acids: CASAWTGPSYEQFF. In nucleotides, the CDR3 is TGTGCCAGCGCTTGGACAGGGCCATCTTATGAGCAGTTCTTC.

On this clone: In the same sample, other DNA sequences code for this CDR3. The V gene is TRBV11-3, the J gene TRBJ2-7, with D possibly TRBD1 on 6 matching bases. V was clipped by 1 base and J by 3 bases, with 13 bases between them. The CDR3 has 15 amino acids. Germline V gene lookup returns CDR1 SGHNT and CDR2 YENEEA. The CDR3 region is CASSLATGGYYEQYF. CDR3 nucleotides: TGTGCCAGCAGCTTAGCGACAGGAGGCTACTACGAGCAGTACTTC.

The CDR3 bases are TGCGCCAGCAGCCCCCGGGACAGTATCTATGGCTACACCTTC. Translated, it gives CASSPRDSIYGYTF. The chain has TRBV5-1 and TRBJ1-2, with TRBD1 matching 7 bases. Germline trimming cut 4 bases from V and 4 bases from J; bases unmatched to any gene: 7. The CDR3 runs 14 residues. CDR1 and CDR2 from the germline V gene are SGHRS and YFSETQ.

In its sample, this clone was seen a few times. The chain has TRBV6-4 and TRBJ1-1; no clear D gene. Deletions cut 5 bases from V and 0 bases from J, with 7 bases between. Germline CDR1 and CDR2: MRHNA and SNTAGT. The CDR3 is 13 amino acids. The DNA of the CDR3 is TGTGCCAGCAGTAGGGAGATGAACACTGAAGCTTTCTTT. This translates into CASSREMNTEAFF.

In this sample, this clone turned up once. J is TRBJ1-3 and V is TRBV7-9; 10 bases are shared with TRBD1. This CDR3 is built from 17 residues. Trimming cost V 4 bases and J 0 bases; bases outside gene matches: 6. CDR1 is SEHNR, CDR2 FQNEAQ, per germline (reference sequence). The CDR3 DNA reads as TGTGCCAGCAGCTCTGACCGGACAGGGGGCTCTGGAAACACCATATATTTT. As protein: CASSSDRTGGSGNTIYF.

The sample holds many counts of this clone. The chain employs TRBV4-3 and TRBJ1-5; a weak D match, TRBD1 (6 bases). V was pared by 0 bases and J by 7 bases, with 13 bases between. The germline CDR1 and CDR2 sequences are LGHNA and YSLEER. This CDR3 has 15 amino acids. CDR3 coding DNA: TGCGCCAGCAGCCAAGATGACAGGTCCCGCCAGCCCCAGCATTTT. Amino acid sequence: CASSQDDRSRQPQHF.

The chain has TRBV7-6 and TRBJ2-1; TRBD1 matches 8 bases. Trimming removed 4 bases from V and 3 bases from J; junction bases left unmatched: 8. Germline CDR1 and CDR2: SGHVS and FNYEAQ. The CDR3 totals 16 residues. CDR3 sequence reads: CASSSEPGTGYNEQFF. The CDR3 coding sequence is TGTGCCAGCAGCTCAGAGCCCGGGACAGGCTACAATGAGCAGTTCTTC.

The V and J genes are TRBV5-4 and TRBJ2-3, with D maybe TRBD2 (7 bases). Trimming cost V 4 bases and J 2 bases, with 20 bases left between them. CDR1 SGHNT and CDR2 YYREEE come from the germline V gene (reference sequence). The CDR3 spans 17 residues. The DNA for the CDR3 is TGTGCCAGCAGCCTTTTTAGTGGGGGGGCCTTCACAGATACGCAGTATTTT. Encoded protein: CASSLFSGGAFTDTQYF.

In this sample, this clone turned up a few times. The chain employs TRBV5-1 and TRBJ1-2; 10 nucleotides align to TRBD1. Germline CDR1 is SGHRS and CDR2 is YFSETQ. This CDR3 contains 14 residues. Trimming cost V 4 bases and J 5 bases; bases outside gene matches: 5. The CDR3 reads CASSPWTGGYGYTF. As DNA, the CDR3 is TGCGCCAGCAGCCCATGGACAGGGGGGTATGGCTACACCTTC.

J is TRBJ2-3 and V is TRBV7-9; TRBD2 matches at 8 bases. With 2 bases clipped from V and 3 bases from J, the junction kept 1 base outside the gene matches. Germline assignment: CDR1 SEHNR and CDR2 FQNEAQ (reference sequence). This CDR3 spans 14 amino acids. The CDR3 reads CASSLSGGTDTQYF. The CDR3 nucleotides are TGTGCCAGCAGCTTAAGCGGGGGAACAGATACGCAGTATTTT.

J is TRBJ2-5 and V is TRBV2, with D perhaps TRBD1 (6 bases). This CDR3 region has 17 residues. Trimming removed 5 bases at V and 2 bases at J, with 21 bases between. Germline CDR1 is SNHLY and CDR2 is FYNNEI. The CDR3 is CASSTGQLLPLQETQYF. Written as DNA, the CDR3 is TGTGCCAGCAGTACTGGACAGCTACTACCCCTTCAAGAGACCCAGTACTTC.

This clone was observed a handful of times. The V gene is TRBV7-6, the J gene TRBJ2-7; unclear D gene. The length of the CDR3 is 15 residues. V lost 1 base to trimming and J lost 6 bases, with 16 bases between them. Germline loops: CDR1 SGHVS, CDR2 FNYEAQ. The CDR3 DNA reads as TGTGCCAGCAGCTTAGTTGATAACCCGGCAGGCGAGCAGTACTTC. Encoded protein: CASSLVDNPAGEQYF.

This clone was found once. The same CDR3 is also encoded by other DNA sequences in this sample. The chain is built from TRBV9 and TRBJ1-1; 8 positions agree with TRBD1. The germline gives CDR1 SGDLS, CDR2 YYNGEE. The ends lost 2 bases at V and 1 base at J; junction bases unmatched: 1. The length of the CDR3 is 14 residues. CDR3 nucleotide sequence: TGTGCCAGCAGCGTGCAGGGGGCGAACACTGAAGCTTTCTTT. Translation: CASSVQGANTEAFF.

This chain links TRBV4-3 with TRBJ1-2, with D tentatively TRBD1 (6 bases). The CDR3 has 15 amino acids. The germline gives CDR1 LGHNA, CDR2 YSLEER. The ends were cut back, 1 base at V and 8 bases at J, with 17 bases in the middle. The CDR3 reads CASSQAAAGTSGYTF. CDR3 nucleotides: TGCGCCAGCAGCCAAGCTGCGGCAGGGACATCCGGCTACACCTTC.

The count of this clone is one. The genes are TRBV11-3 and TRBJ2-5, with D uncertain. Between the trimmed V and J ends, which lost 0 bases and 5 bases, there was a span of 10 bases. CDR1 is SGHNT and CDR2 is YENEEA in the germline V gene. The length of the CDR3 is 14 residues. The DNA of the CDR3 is TGTGCCAGCAGCTTAGATCCGGAGCAGGAGACCCAGTACTTC. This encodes CASSLDPEQETQYF.

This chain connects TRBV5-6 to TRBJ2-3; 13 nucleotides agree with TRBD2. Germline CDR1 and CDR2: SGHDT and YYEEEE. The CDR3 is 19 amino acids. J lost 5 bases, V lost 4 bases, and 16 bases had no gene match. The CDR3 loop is CASSPYRSGLAGVGDTQYF. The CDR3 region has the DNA TGTGCCAGCAGCCCCTACCGAAGCGGACTAGCGGGGGTTGGAGATACGCAGTATTTT.

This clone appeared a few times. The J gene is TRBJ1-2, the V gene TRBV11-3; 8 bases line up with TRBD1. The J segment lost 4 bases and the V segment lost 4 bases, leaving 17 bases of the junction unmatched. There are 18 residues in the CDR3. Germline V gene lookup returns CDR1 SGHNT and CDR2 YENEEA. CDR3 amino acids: CASSWTGTGRTKVYGYTF. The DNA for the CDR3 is TGTGCCAGCAGCTGGACCGGGACAGGCCGAACCAAAGTCTATGGCTACACCTTC.

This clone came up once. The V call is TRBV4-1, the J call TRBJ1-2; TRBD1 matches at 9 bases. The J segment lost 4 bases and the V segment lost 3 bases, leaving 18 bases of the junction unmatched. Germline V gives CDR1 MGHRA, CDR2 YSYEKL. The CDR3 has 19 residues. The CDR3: CASSQFSGQGLSSTYGYTF. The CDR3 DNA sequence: TGCGCCAGCAGCCAGTTCTCGGGACAGGGTTTATCGTCGACCTATGGCTACACCTTC.

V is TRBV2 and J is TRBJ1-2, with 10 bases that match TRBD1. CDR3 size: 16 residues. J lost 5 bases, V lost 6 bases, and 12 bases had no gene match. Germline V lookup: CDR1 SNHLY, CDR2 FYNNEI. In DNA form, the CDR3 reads TGTGCCAGCAGACTTGACAGGGGGCAAACACGATATGGCTACACCTTC. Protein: CASRLDRGQTRYGYTF.

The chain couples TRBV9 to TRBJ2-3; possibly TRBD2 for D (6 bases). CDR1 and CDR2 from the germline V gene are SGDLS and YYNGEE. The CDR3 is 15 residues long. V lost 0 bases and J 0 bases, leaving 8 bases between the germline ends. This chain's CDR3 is CASSVAGVSTDTQYF. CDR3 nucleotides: TGTGCCAGCAGCGTAGCGGGGGTTAGCACAGATACGCAGTATTTT.

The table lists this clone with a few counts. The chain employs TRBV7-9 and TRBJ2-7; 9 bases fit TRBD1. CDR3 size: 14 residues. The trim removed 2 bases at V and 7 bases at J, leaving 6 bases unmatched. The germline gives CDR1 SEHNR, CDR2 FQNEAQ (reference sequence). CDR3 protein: CASSLMTGGYEQYF. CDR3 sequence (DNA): TGTGCCAGCAGCTTAATGACAGGGGGGTATGAGCAGTACTTC.

The CDR3 loop reads CASSPLGGSNYEQYF. CDR3 sequence (DNA): TGTGCCAGCAGCCCATTGGGGGGATCCAACTACGAGCAGTACTTC. The chain employs TRBV6-1 and TRBJ2-7; tentative D call: TRBD2 (6 bases). Per the germline V gene, CDR1 is MNHNS and CDR2 is SASEGT. This CDR3 region has 15 residues. The V and J ends lost 6 bases and 3 bases respectively, with 18 bases between them.

CDR3: CASSIFNEKLFF. CDR3 nucleotides: TGTGCCAGTAGTATCTTTAATGAAAAACTGTTTTTT. The rearrangement joins TRBV19 to TRBJ1-4; D unresolved. In germline, CDR1 is LNHDA, CDR2 SQIVND (reference sequence). Trimming pared 3 bases from V and 4 bases from J, leaving 3 bases between. The CDR3 is 12 residues long.

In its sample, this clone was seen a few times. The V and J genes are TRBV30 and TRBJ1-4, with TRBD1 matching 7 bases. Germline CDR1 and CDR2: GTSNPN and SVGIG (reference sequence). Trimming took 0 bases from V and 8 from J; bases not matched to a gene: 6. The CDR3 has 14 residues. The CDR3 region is CAWSVRGRREKLFF. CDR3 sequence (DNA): TGTGCCTGGAGTGTGAGGGGGCGCCGGGAAAAACTGTTTTTT.

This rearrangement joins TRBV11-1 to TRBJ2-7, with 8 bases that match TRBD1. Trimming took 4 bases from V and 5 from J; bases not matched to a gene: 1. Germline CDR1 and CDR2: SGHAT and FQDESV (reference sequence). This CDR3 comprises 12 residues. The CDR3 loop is CASSSDRDEQYF. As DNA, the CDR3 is TGTGCCAGCAGCTCGGACAGGGACGAGCAGTACTTC.

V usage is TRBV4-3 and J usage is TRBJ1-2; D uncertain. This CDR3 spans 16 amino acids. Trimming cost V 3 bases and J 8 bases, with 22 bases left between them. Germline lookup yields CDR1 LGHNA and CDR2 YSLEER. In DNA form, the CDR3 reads TGCGCCAGCAGCCACTTTAGGACGGAGGGTCATCTCGGCTACACCTTC. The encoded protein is CASSHFRTEGHLGYTF.

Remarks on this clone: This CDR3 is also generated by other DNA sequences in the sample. CDR3 sequence: CASSIGGASYEQYF. CDR3 sequence (DNA): TGTGCCAGTAGTATAGGCGGGGCCTCCTACGAGCAGTACTTC. V usage is TRBV19 and J usage is TRBJ2-7; a weak D match, TRBD2 (6 bases). Germline lookup yields CDR1 LNHDA and CDR2 SQIVND (reference sequence). Trimming removed 1 base at V and 0 bases at J, with 7 bases between. The CDR3 runs to 14 residues.